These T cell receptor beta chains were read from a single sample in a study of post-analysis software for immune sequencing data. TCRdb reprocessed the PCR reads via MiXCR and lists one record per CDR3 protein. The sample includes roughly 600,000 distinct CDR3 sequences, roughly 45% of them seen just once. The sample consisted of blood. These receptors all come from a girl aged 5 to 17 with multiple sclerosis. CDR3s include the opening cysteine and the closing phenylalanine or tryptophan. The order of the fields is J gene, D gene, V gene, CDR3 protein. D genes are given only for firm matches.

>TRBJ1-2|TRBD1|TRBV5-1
CASSFERQGNYGYTF
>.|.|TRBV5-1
CASSLGGLNYEQYF
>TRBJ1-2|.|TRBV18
CASSPQGRYGYTF
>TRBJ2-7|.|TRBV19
CASSTGTRRSSGEQYF
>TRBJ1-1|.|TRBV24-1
CATTQGNTEAFF
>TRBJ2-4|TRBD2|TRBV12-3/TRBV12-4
CASSFSPGTREGSEQYF
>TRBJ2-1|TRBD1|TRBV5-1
CASSLNPTGVNEQFF
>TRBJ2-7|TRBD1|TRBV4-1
CASSQEQTGFSYEQYF
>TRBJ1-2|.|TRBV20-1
CSAPGTLEVDGYTF
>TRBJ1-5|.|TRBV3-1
CASSHVGSNQPQHF
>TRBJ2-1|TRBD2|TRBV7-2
CASSSGRAYNEQFF
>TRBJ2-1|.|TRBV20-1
CSASQGGFIYNEQFF
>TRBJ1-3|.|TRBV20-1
CSARTAGNTIYF
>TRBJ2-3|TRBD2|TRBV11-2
CASSSRPSGGNTDTQYF
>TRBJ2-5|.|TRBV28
CASSKTAIWFEQYF
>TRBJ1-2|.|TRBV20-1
CSAHDPGFGYTF
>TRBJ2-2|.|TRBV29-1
CSVVDYTGELFF
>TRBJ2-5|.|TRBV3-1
CASSQGTAGQETQYF
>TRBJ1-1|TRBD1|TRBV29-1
CSVVRQGLNTEAFF
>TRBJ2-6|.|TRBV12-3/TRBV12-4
CASSGPTGSGANVLTF
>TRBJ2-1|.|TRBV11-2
CASSLSRYYNEQFF
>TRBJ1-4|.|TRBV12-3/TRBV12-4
CASSGIGLEKLFF
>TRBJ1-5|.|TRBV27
CASSPGPMGLAQHF
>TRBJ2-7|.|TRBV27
CATRSSVSYYEQYF
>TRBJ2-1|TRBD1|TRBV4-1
CASRQTGQGAENEQFF
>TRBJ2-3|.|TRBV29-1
CSVDLPGESTDTQYF
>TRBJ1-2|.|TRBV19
CASSLQLLYGYTF
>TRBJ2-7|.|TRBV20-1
CSARLLAGSSYEQYF
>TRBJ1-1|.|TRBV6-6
CASTPETNTEAFF
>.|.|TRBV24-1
CATGTAGEQYF
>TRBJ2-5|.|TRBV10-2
CASSWDLTETQYF
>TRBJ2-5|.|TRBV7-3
CASRPRRMNTETQYF
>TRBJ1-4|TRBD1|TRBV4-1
CASRVTGGTNEKLFF
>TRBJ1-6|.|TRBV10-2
CASAPTGTSPLHF
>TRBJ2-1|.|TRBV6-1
CASSELGRVDYNEQFF
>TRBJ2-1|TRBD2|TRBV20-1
CSASPREGRINEQFF
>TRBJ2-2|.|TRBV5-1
CASSTIPETGELFF
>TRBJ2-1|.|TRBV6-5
CASTGGNEQFF
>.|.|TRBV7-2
CASKRGGRETQYF
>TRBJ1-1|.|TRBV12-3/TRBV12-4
CASSSYTSFTEAFF
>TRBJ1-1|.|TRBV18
CASSPPSPGDTEAFF
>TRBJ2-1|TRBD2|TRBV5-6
CASSWLAGGPLEQFF
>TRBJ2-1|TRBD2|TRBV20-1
CSARRTSSYNEQFF
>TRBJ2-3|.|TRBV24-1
CATNRGGEGTDTQYF
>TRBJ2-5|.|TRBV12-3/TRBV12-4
CASRGTAYNEQYF
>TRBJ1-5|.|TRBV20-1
CSAQGQFNQPQHF
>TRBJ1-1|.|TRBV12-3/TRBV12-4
CASSLATASGTEAFF
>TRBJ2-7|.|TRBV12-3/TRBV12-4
CASSLGGDLYEQYF
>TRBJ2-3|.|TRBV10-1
CASSESDYRTDTQYF
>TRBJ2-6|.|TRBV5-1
CASSLGRSSGANVLTF
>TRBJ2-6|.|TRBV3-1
CASSHSTGDGANVLTF
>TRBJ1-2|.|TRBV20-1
CSNGQTEVYGYTF
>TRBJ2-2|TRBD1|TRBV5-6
CASSWDRVVTGELFF
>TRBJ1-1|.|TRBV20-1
CSATGFTEAFF
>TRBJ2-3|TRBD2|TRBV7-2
CASSSLAVITDTQYF
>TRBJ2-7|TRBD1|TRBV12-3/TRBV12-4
CASTMGQGSSYEQYF
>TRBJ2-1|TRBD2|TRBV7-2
CASSFQRGPGEQFF